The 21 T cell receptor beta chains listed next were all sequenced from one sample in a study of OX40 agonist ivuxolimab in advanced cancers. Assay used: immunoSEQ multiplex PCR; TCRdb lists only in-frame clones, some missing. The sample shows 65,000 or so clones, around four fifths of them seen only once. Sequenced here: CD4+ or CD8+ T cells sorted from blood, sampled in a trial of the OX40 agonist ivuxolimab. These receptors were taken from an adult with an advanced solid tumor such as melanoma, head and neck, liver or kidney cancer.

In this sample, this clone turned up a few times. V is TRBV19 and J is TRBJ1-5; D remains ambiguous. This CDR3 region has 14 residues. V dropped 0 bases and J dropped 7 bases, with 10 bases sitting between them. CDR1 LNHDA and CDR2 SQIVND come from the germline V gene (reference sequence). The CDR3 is CASSIDNLAQPQHF. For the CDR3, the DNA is TGTGCCAGTAGTATAGATAATTTGGCGCAGCCCCAGCATTTT.

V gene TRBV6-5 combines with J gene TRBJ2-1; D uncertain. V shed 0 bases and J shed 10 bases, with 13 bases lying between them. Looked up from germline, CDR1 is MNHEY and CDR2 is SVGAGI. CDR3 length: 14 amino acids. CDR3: CASSYSIQPLEQFF. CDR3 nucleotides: TGTGCCAGCAGTTACTCGATTCAACCTTTGGAGCAGTTCTTC.

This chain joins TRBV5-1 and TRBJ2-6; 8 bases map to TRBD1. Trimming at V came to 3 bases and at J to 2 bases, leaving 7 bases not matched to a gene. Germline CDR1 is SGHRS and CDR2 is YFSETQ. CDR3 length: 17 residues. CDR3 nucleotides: TGCGCCAGCAGCTCGCTTCCGACAGGGGCTGGGGCCAACGTCCTGACTTTC. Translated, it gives CASSSLPTGAGANVLTF.

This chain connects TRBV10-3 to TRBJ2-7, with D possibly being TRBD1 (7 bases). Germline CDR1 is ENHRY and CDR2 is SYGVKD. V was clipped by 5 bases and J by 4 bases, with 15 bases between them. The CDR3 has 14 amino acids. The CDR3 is CAISFGRGAYEQYF. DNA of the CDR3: TGTGCCATCAGTTTTGGCAGGGGGGCGTACGAGCAGTACTTC.

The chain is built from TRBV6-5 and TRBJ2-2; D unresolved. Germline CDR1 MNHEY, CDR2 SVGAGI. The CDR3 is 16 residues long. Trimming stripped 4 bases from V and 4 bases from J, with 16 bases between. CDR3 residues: CASSSDPPWVTGELFF. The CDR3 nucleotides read TGTGCCAGCAGTTCGGACCCGCCCTGGGTCACCGGGGAGCTGTTTTTT.

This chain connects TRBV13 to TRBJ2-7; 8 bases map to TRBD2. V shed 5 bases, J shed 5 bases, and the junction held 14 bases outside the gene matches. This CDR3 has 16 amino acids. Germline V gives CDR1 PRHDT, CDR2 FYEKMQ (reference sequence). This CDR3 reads CASSQQLSGSRNEQYF. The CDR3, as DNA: TGTGCCAGCAGCCAACAGTTGAGCGGGAGTAGAAACGAGCAGTACTTC.

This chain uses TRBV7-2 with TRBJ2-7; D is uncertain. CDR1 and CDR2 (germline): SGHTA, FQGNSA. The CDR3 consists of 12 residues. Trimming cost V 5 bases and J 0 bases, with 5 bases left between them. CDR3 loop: CASSPSSYEQYF. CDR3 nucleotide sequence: TGTGCCAGCAGCCCGAGCTCCTACGAGCAGTACTTC.

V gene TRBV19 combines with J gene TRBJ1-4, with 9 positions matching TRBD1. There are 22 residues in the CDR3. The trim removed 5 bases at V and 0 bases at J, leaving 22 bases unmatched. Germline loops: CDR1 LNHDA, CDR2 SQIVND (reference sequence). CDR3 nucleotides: TGTGCCAGTAGTCCCCGAAGAGGAACCGGGACAGGGAAAGGAGCAACTAATGAAAAACTGTTTTTT. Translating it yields CASSPRRGTGTGKGATNEKLFF.

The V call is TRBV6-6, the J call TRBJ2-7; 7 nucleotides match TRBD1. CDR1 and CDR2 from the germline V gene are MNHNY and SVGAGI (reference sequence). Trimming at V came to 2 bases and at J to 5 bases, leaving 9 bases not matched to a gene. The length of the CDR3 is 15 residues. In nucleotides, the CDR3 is TGTGCCAGCAGTTACCCGACAGGGCCGGCCGACGAGCAGTACTTC. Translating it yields CASSYPTGPADEQYF.

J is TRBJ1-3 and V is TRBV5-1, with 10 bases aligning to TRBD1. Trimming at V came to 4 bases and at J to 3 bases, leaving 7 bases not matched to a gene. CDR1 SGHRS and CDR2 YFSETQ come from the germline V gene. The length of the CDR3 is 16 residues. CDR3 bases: TGCGCCAGCAGCGCCGGGACAGGGGACGGTGGAAACACCATATATTTT. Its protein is CASSAGTGDGGNTIYF.

The CDR3 spells CASSQARVVYTEAFF. CDR3 nucleotides: TGTGCCAGCAGCCAGGCCAGGGTGGTTTACACTGAAGCTTTCTTT. This chain uses TRBV6-6 with TRBJ1-1; a weak D match, TRBD1 (5 bases). The V and J ends lost 6 bases and 3 bases respectively, with 17 bases between them. The length of the CDR3 is 15 residues. Germline V gene lookup returns CDR1 MNHNY and CDR2 SVGAGI (reference sequence).

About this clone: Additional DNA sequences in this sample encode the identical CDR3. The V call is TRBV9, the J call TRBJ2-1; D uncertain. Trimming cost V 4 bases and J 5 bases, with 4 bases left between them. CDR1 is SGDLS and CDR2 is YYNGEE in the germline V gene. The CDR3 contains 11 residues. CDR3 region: CASSINNEQFF. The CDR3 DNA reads TGTGCCAGCAGCATCAACAATGAGCAGTTCTTC.

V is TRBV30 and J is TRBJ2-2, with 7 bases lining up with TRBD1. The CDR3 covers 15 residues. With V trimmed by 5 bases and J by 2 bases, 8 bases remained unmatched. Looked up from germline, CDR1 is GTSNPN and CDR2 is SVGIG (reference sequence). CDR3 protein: CAWQYRGLNTGELFF. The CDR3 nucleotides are TGTGCCTGGCAGTACAGGGGTCTTAACACCGGGGAGCTGTTTTTT.

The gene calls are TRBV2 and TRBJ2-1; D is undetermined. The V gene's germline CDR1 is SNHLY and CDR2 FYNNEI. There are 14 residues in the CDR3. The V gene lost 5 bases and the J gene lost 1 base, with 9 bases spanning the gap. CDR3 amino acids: CASSRLQSYNEQFF. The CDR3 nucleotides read TGTGCCAGCAGTAGACTCCAATCCTACAATGAGCAGTTCTTC.

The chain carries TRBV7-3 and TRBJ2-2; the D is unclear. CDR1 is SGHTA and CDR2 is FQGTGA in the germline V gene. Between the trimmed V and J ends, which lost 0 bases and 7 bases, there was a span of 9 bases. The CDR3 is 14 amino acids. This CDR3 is CASSLTGFDGELFF. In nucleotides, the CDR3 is TGTGCCAGCAGCTTAACAGGGTTCGACGGGGAGCTGTTTTTT.

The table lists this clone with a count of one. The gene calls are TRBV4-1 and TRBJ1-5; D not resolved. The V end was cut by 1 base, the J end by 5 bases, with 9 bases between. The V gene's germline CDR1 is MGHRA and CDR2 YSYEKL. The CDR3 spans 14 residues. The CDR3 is CASSQGQRDQPQHF. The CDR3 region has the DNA TGCGCCAGCAGCCAAGGCCAAAGGGATCAGCCCCAGCATTTT.

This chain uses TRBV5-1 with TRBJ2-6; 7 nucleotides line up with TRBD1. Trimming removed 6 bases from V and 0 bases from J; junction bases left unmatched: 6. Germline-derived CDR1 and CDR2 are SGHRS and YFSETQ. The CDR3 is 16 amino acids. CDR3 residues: CASKRDSSSGANVLTF. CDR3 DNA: TGCGCCAGCAAACGGGACAGCAGCTCTGGGGCCAACGTCCTGACTTTC. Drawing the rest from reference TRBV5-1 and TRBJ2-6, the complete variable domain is KAGVTQTPRYLIKTRGQQVTLSCSPISGHRSVSWYQQTPGQGLQFLFEYFSETQRNKGNFPGRFSGRQFSNSRSEMNVSTLELGDSALYLCASKRDSSSGANVLTFGAGSRLTVL.

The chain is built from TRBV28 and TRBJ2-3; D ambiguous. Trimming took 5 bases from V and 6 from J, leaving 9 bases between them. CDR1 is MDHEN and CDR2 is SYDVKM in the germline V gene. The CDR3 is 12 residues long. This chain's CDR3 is CASSPPRDTQYF. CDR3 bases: TGTGCCAGCAGTCCGCCCAGGGATACGCAGTATTTT. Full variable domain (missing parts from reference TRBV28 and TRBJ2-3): DVKVTQSSRYLVKRTGEKVFLECVQDMDHENMFWYRQDPGLGLRLIYFSYDVKMKEKGDIPEGYSVSREKKERFSLILESASTNQTSMYLCASSPPRDTQYFGPGTRLTVL.

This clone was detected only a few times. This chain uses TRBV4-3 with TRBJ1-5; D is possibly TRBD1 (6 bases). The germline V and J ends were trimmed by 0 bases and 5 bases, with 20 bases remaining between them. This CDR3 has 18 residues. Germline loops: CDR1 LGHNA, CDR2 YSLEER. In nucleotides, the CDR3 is TGCGCCAGCAGCCAAGAGTGGAGTGGTCAGGACAGCCATCAGCCCCAGCATTTT. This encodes CASSQEWSGQDSHQPQHF.

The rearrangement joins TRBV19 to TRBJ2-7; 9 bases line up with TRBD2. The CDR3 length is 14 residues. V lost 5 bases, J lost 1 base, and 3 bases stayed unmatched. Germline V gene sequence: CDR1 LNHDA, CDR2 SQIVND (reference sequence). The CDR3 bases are TGTGCCAGTAGTTTGACTAGCGGATCCTACGAGCAGTACTTC. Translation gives CASSLTSGSYEQYF.

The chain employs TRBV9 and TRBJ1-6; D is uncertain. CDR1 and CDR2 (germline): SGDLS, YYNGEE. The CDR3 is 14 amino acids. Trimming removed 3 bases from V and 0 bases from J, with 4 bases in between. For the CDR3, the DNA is TGTGCCAGCAGCGGGGACTCCTATAATTCACCCCTCCACTTT. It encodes CASSGDSYNSPLHF.